Each of the 17 T cell receptor beta chains below was sequenced from the same sample in a study of post-analysis software for immune sequencing data. These receptors' antigens are unknown. Researchers reported that TCR beta cDNA libraries carried unique molecular identifiers. TCRdb re-analysed the PCR reads in MiXCR, keeping a single row per CDR3 protein. This table has roughly 800,000 distinct CDR3 sequences, approximately 30% appearing once. Study-level points and caveats: Included in a set of about 5 TRBV segments more frequent in patients than controls were TRBV5-6, TRBV5-1 and TRBV20-1.

Material for sequencing was blood. Every receptor here comes from a girl between 10 and 17 years old with multiple sclerosis.

The genes are TRBV28 and TRBJ2-1; maybe TRBD2 (6 bases). Germline V gene data show CDR1 as MDHEN and CDR2 as SYDVKM. The CDR3 is 18 residues long. Trimming cost V 2 bases and J 0 bases, with 17 bases left between them. The CDR3 coding sequence is TGTGCCAGCAGTTTAGAGGAGTGGGGGGATCTCTCCTACAATGAGCAGTTCTTC. This codes for CASSLEEWGDLSYNEQFF.

This clonotype was detected only a few times. This chain joins TRBV4-2 and TRBJ1-5; D remains ambiguous. CDR3 size: 15 residues. V dropped 3 bases and J dropped 3 bases, with 12 bases sitting between them. Germline-derived CDR1 and CDR2 are LGHNA and YNFKEQ. The CDR3 region is CASSHSDGLNQPQHF. The DNA for the CDR3 is TGTGCCAGCAGCCATTCGGACGGTCTCAATCAGCCCCAGCATTTT.

This clonotype appeared a few times. The gene calls are TRBV7-9 and TRBJ2-5; D possibly uses TRBD1 or TRBD2 (7 bases each). Germline CDR1 and CDR2: SEHNR and FQNEAQ (reference sequence). V shed 5 bases and J shed 0 bases, with 16 bases lying between them. CDR3 length: 16 amino acids. The CDR3 sequence is CASSQPGGGYQETQYF. As DNA, the CDR3 is TGTGCCAGCAGCCAACCAGGGGGAGGGTACCAAGAGACCCAGTACTTC. The entire variable domain, with the rest obtained from reference TRBV7-9 and TRBJ2-5, is as follows: DTGVSQNPRHKITKRGQNVTFRCDPISEHNRLYWYRQTLGQGPEFLTYFQNEAQLEKSRLLSDRFSAERPKGSFSTLEIQRTEQGDSAMYLCASSQPGGGYQETQYFGPGTRLLVL.

This clonotype was observed a few times. The chain recombines TRBV28 with TRBJ1-2; D call uncertain. Germline V gene data show CDR1 as MDHEN and CDR2 as SYDVKM. Trimming removed 8 bases at V and 3 bases at J, with 7 bases between. This CDR3 contains 11 residues. The CDR3 region is CASVRDYGYTF. The CDR3 region has the DNA TGTGCCAGCGTACGTGACTATGGCTACACCTTC.

This clonotype was picked up a small number of times. J is TRBJ2-1 and V is TRBV29-1, with D hard to call. CDR3 length: 11 amino acids. Germline V gene lookup returns CDR1 SQVTM and CDR2 ANQGSEA. V lost 3 bases and J 4 bases, leaving 4 bases between the germline ends. CDR3 nucleotide sequence: TGCAGCGTTGAGAGGTACAATGAGCAGTTCTTC. Translating it yields CSVERYNEQFF.

This clonotype was counted between two and nine times. The chain carries TRBV5-4 and TRBJ2-7, with D perhaps TRBD2 (5 bases). Germline V gives CDR1 SGHNT, CDR2 YYREEE (reference sequence). Between the trimmed V and J ends, which lost 4 bases and 2 bases, there was a span of 10 bases. CDR3 length: 13 amino acids. The CDR3 is CASSAGPPYEQYF. The CDR3 nucleotides are TGTGCCAGCAGCGCGGGCCCTCCCTACGAGCAGTACTTC.

This clonotype was seen just once. The rearrangement joins TRBV9 to TRBJ2-1, with 9 bases identical to TRBD2. The J call may not be correct, given that the DNA end is closer to TRBJ2-7. This CDR3 has 15 residues. The germline V gene encodes CDR1 SGDLS and CDR2 YYNGEE. The CDR3: CASSATSGSYNEQYF. Here the CDR3 DNA reads TGTGCCAGCAGCGCGACTAGCGGTTCCTACAATGAGCAGTACTTC.

This chain links TRBV20-1 with TRBJ2-1, with 7 bases that match TRBD1. Per germline, CDR1 DFQATT and CDR2 SNEGSKA (reference sequence). The CDR3 has 14 amino acids. The trim removed 5 bases at V and 8 bases at J, leaving 12 bases unmatched. The CDR3 sequence is CSAPDRAWTDEQFF. Here the CDR3 DNA reads TGCAGTGCTCCTGACAGGGCCTGGACCGATGAGCAGTTCTTC.

This clonotype was observed a handful of times. The chain employs TRBV4-3 and TRBJ2-7; 11 bases map to TRBD2. Looked up from germline, CDR1 is LGHNA and CDR2 is YSLEER. The V segment lost 1 base and the J segment 4 bases; nucleotides outside the gene matches: 3. CDR3 length: 15 residues. The CDR3 region is CASSQGRTSGYEQYF. CDR3 sequence (DNA): TGCGCCAGCAGCCAAGGCCGGACTAGCGGGTACGAGCAGTACTTC.

In regard to this clonotype: Germline is not matched at one junction end, which may reflect a read error. The rearrangement joins TRBV5-4 to TRBJ2-1, with 9 bases matching TRBD2. This CDR3 contains 15 residues. Per germline, CDR1 SGHNT and CDR2 YYREEE (reference sequence). The CDR3 DNA sequence: TGTGTCAGCAGCTTAGGCGGGGGGGCCTACAATGAGCAGTTCTTC. As protein: CVSSLGGGAYNEQFF.

The chain employs TRBV20-1 and TRBJ2-1; D is unresolved. The DNA end is more similar to TRBJ2-7, so the J call may be wrong. This CDR3 comprises 13 residues. Germline V CDR1 and CDR2: DFQATT, SNEGSKA (reference sequence). The CDR3 region is CSAQQSSYNEQYF. CDR3 DNA: TGCAGTGCTCAACAGAGCTCCTACAATGAGCAGTACTTC.

This chain links TRBV7-2 with TRBJ2-4; no reliable D call. Germline values: CDR1 SGHTA, CDR2 FQGNSA. This CDR3 has 13 amino acids. Trimming removed 4 bases at V and 1 base at J, with 5 bases between. Written as DNA, the CDR3 is TGTGCCAGCAGCTCCTTTGCCAAAAACATTCAGTACTTC. Protein sequence: CASSSFAKNIQYF.

This clonotype occurred a few times. The rearrangement joins TRBV6-6 to TRBJ2-5, with D tentatively TRBD1 (6 bases). Trimming removed 5 bases at V and 2 bases at J, with 15 bases between. The length of the CDR3 is 15 residues. Germline assignment: CDR1 MNHNY and CDR2 SVGAGI (reference sequence). The DNA for the CDR3 is TGTGCCAGCAGTACCGGACAGACCTCACAAGAGACCCAGTACTTC. It translates to CASSTGQTSQETQYF.

The chain has TRBV7-9 and TRBJ2-1, with 11 bases identical to TRBD2. The CDR3 is 18 amino acids. Germline-derived CDR1 and CDR2 are SEHNR and FQNEAQ (reference sequence). After removal of 5 bases from V and 0 bases from J, the junction contained 9 bases not matched to a gene. As DNA, the CDR3 is TGTGCCAGCAGCCCAGGGACTAGCGGAACCTCCTCCTACAATGAGCAGTTCTTC. Translating gives CASSPGTSGTSSYNEQFF.

This chain uses TRBV2 with TRBJ1-1; D remains ambiguous. Per the germline V gene, CDR1 is SNHLY and CDR2 is FYNNEI. The CDR3 spans 15 residues. The V end was cut by 7 bases, the J end by 1 base, with 16 bases between. The DNA for the CDR3 is TGTGCCAGCACCAGGTACTCCGGGCAGAACACTGAAGCTTTCTTT. This codes for CASTRYSGQNTEAFF.

This clonotype has a handful of counts. The chain recombines TRBV20-1 with TRBJ2-7, with a possible D match to TRBD2 (6 bases). V was clipped by 5 bases and J by 3 bases, with 11 bases between them. Germline values: CDR1 DFQATT, CDR2 SNEGSKA (reference sequence). The CDR3 is 12 residues long. The DNA of the CDR3 is TGCAGTGCTTTGACAGCGGGCTACGAGCAGTACTTC. Its protein is CSALTAGYEQYF.

The CDR3 nucleotides are TGTGCCAGCAGCTTATACGGGAGAAGTACAGATACGCAGTATTTT. It specifies CASSLYGRSTDTQYF. The rearrangement joins TRBV7-2 to TRBJ2-3; TRBD2 might be the D (6 bases). Germline V CDR1 and CDR2: SGHTA, FQGNSA. Trimming stripped 2 bases from V and 3 bases from J, with 12 bases between. This CDR3 comprises 15 residues. Full variable domain (rest looked up from reference TRBV7-2 and TRBJ2-3): GAGVSQSPSNKVTEKGKDVELRCDPISGHTALYWYRQSLGQGLEFLIYFQGNSAPDKSGLPSDRFSAERTGGSVSTLTIQRTQQEDSAVYLCASSLYGRSTDTQYFGPGTRLTVL.